This is a list of T cell receptor beta chains from one sample in a study of multiple sclerosis patients with progressive multifocal leukoencephalopathy. The assay was immunoSEQ multiplex PCR, and TCRdb's table has in-frame clones only and misses some. This sample has more than 30,000 clones, with roughly 87% found just once. The source material was PBMCs, sampled from a patient treated with natalizumab. All receptors derive from a middle-aged woman with progressive multifocal leukoencephalopathy. The CDR3 runs from the conserved cysteine through the conserved F or W. A D gene is named only where the DNA matches it firmly. Size is omitted from some rows. Given values are once, few, many or a class for expanded clones.

V gene	D gene	clone size	J gene	CDR3 protein	CDR3 DNA
TRBV2	.	.	TRBJ2-3	CASSWGETQYF	TGTGCCAGCAGCTGGGGCGAGACGCAGTATTTT
TRBV7-8	.	once	TRBJ2-5	CASSYGATQYF	TGTGCCAGCAGCTACGGGGCGACCCAGTACTTC
TRBV18	.	few	TRBJ1-3	CASSPRGAGNTIYF	TGTGCCAGCTCACCACGGGGGGCCGGAAACACCATATATTTT
TRBV30	.	.	TRBJ1-2	CAWSPGTTYGYTF	TGTGCCTGGTCTCCCGGGACAACCTATGGCTACACCTTC
TRBV27	.	.	TRBJ1-1	CASSLLGVPSENTEAFF	TGTGCCAGCAGTTTACTTGGAGTCCCCTCCGAGAACACTGAAGCTTTCTTT
TRBV28	.	.	TRBJ2-5	CAAGGARWTQYF	TGTGCCGCGGGCGGGGCTAGATGGACCCAGTACTTC
TRBV5-1	TRBD1	.	TRBJ1-4	CASSAGQGNERLFF	TGCGCCAGCAGCGCGGGACAGGGAAATGAAAGACTGTTTTTT
TRBV7-8	.	.	TRBJ1-1	CASSPLGPQRPMNTEAFF	TGTGCCAGCAGCCCACTAGGCCCCCAGAGACCAATGAACACTGAAGCTTTCTTT
TRBV27	.	few	TRBJ2-6	CASSLYSGANVLTF	TGTGCCAGCAGCTTATACTCTGGGGCCAACGTCCTGACTTTC
TRBV10-1	.	.	TRBJ1-1	CASNRGNTEAFF	TGCGCCAGCAATCGGGGGAACACTGAAGCTTTCTTT
TRBV19	.	.	TRBJ2-6	CANPADQGTGANVLTF	TGTGCCAACCCCGCCGATCAGGGAACCGGGGCCAACGTCCTGACTTTC
TRBV5-7	.	.	TRBJ2-7	CASSLVFVRHYEQYF	TGTGCCAGCAGCTTGGTATTTGTCCGCCACTACGAGCAGTACTTC
TRBV6-5	TRBD2	.	TRBJ2-3	CASSQTSGSHTQYF	TGTGCCAGCAGCCAGACTAGCGGGAGTCATACGCAGTATTTT
TRBV5-6	.	.	TRBJ2-7	CASSLEPLAYEQYF	TGTGCCAGCAGCTTGGAACCCTTAGCCTACGAGCAGTACTTC
TRBV13	TRBD1	.	TRBJ2-3	CASWQGGTDTQYF	TGTGCCAGCTGGCAGGGGGGCACAGATACGCAGTATTTT
TRBV18	.	once	TRBJ1-1	CASSPKWGTEAFF	TGTGCCAGCTCACCAAAATGGGGCACTGAAGCTTTCTTT
TRBV6-4	.	few	TRBJ1-1	CASSDSMGGTEAFF	TGTGCCAGCAGTGACTCGATGGGGGGCACTGAAGCTTTCTTT
TRBV7-8	TRBD1	.	TRBJ1-3	CASSFTGTGGVGNTIYF	TGTGCCAGCAGCTTTACCGGGACAGGGGGAGTTGGAAACACCATATATTTT
TRBV6-1	.	once	TRBJ2-7	CASSEGWGLPSYEQYF	TGTGCCAGCAGTGAAGGTTGGGGACTCCCATCCTACGAGCAGTACTTC
TRBV7-2	.	.	TRBJ2-7	CASSITYEQYF	TGTGCCAGCAGCATTACCTACGAGCAGTACTTC
TRBV20-1	.	.	TRBJ2-1	CSASWGNEQFF	TGCAGTGCTAGCTGGGGCAATGAGCAGTTCTTC
TRBV4-3	.	.	TRBJ2-2	CASSQELPGGDTGELFF	TGCGCCAGCAGCCAAGAACTCCCAGGGGGGGACACCGGGGAGCTGTTTTTT
TRBV27	.	.	TRBJ1-5	CATRPGVISNQPQHF	TGTGCCACCAGGCCGGGGGTAATTAGCAATCAGCCCCAGCATTTT
TRBV28	.	.	TRBJ1-2	CASSLNGYTF	TGTGCCAGCAGTTTAAATGGCTACACCTTC
TRBV13	TRBD1	.	TRBJ2-1	CASSPRDRGNEQFF	TGTGCCAGCAGCCCCCGGGACAGGGGAAATGAGCAGTTCTTC
TRBV7-9	.	.	TRBJ2-5	CASSPRSGAGETQYF	TGTGCCAGCAGCCCCCGGTCGGGGGCTGGAGAGACCCAGTACTTC
TRBV7-8	TRBD2	.	TRBJ2-5	CASSPKTTSGSQETQYF	TGTGCCAGCAGCCCTAAGACGACTAGCGGAAGTCAAGAGACCCAGTACTTC
TRBV9	TRBD1	.	TRBJ1-2	CASRTGDYGYTF	TGTGCCAGCAGAACAGGGGACTATGGCTACACCTTC
TRBV18	.	.	TRBJ2-7	CASSPPGQGWDEQYF	TGTGCCAGCTCACCACCTGGTCAGGGTTGGGACGAGCAGTACTTC
TRBV7-3	.	.	TRBJ2-1	CASSSGDQFPANEQFF	TGTGCCAGCAGCTCCGGGGACCAGTTCCCGGCGAATGAGCAGTTCTTC
TRBV4-1	.	.	TRBJ1-1	CASSNSENTEAFF	TGCGCCAGCAGCAACTCAGAGAACACTGAAGCTTTCTTT
TRBV6-5	TRBD1	.	TRBJ2-7	CASSYSGTGSYEQYF	TGTGCCAGCAGTTACTCGGGGACAGGATCCTACGAGCAGTACTTC
TRBV6-5	TRBD1	.	TRBJ2-1	CASYPGGHSLNEQFF	TGTGCCAGCTACCCAGGGGGTCACTCCCTCAATGAGCAGTTCTTC
TRBV7-9	TRBD1	.	TRBJ1-2	CASSGPGQGSYGYTF	TGTGCCAGCAGCGGGCCGGGACAGGGGAGCTATGGCTACACCTTC
TRBV13	.	.	TRBJ2-1	CASSPRAARSYNEQFF	TGTGCCAGCAGCCCGAGGGCAGCTCGCTCCTACAATGAGCAGTTCTTC
TRBV12-5	.	.	TRBJ1-5	CASALTGQPQHF	TGTGCTAGTGCCCTAACAGGTCAGCCCCAGCATTTT
TRBV4-3	TRBD1	.	TRBJ2-5	CASSQAQGAKTQYF	TGCGCCAGCAGCCAAGCGCAGGGGGCCAAGACCCAGTACTTC
TRBV4-2	.	.	TRBJ1-1	CASSHTNKDLRLFMNTEAFF	TGTGCCAGCAGTCACACCAACAAGGATTTGCGATTATTTATGAACACTGAAGCTTTCTTT
TRBV7-2	.	once	TRBJ2-7	CASSFGTVLSEQYF	TGTGCCAGCAGCTTCGGGACGGTTCTCAGCGAGCAGTACTTC
TRBV27	TRBD1	.	TRBJ2-7	CASRYTGTGTFYEQYF	TGTGCCAGCAGATACACCGGGACAGGGACGTTTTACGAGCAGTACTTC
TRBV4-3	TRBD1	.	TRBJ2-2	CASSQARTGDAGELFF	TGCGCCAGCAGCCAAGCCCGGACAGGGGACGCCGGGGAGCTGTTTTTT
TRBV28	TRBD1	.	TRBJ2-2	CASRQDRAVLFF	TGTGCCAGCAGACAAGACAGGGCCGTACTGTTTTTT
TRBV5-5	.	.	TRBJ2-5	CASSSGTLQETQYF	TGTGCCAGCAGCTCTGGGACACTACAAGAGACCCAGTACTTC
TRBV27	.	.	TRBJ2-5	CASSFYGPGGGIETQYF	TGTGCCAGCAGTTTCTACGGGCCAGGGGGGGGCATAGAGACCCAGTACTTC
TRBV27	TRBD2	.	TRBJ2-7	CASSPRTSGSLVEYF	TGTGCCAGCAGTCCGCGGACTAGCGGGAGTTTAGTAGAGTACTTC
TRBV6-5	TRBD1	.	TRBJ1-1	CASSYSGGTEAFF	TGTGCCAGCAGTTATTCAGGGGGCACTGAAGCTTTCTTT
TRBV2	.	.	TRBJ2-5	CASSMTPVGTQYF	TGTGCCAGCAGTATGACTCCGGTGGGGACCCAGTACTTC
TRBV4-2	.	once	TRBJ2-7	CASSRNPGGTYEQYF	TGTGCCAGCAGCCGCAACCCGGGGGGCACCTACGAGCAGTACTTC
TRBV28	TRBD1	.	TRBJ1-2	CASSSGGRVYGYTF	TGTGCCAGCAGTTCAGGGGGACGTGTGTATGGCTACACCTTC
TRBV7-9	.	.	TRBJ2-1	CASSLELEPQFF	TGTGCCAGCAGCTTAGAGCTAGAACCGCAGTTCTTC
TRBV5-4	TRBD1	.	TRBJ2-3	CASSLDRGFTDTQYF	TGTGCCAGCAGCTTGGACAGGGGGTTCACAGATACGCAGTATTTT
TRBV14	.	.	TRBJ1-3	CASSQGSRFSGNTIYF	TGTGCCAGCAGCCAAGGGAGTCGTTTCTCTGGAAACACCATATATTTT
TRBV27	.	.	TRBJ2-5	CASSLGGGGETQYF	TGTGCCAGCAGTTTAGGAGGGGGCGGGGAGACCCAGTACTTC
TRBV4-3	.	once	TRBJ2-3	CASSQDPPALSLADTQYF	TGCGCCAGCAGCCAAGATCCCCCCGCCCTCTCCTTGGCAGATACGCAGTATTTT
TRBV4-1	TRBD1	.	TRBJ1-1	CASSQTDRGRTEAFF	TGCGCCAGCAGCCAAACTGACAGGGGGCGGACTGAAGCTTTCTTT
TRBV27	.	once	TRBJ1-5	CASSPRPGDGQPQHF	TGTGCCAGCAGTCCCCGACCGGGGGACGGTCAGCCCCAGCATTTT
TRBV19	.	.	TRBJ1-2	CASSSFYGYTF	TGTGCCAGTAGTTCATTCTATGGCTACACCTTC
TRBV7-9	.	.	TRBJ2-7	CASSLMGAFYEQYF	TGTGCCAGCAGCTTAATGGGGGCGTTTTACGAGCAGTACTTC
TRBV7-9	.	.	TRBJ2-5	CASSLAAGFGQTQYF	TGTGCCAGCAGCTTAGCAGCCGGGTTTGGGCAGACCCAGTACTTC
TRBV11-1	.	.	TRBJ2-7	CASSLVRSSYEQYF	TGTGCCAGCAGCTTAGTAAGGAGCTCCTACGAGCAGTACTTC